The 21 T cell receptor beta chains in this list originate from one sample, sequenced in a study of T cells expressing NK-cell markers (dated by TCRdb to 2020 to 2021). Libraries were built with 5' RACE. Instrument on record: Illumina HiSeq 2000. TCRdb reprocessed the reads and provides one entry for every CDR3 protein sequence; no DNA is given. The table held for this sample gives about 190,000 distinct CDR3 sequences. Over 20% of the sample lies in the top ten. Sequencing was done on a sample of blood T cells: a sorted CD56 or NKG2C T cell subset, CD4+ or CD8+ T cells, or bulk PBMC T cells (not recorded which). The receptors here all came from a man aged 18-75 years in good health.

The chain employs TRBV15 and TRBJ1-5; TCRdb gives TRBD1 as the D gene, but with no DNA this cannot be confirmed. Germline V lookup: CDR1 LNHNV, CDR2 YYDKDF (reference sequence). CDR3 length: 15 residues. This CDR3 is CATSGGQGGMQPQHF.

This CDR3 reads CASNGGGQAIYNSPLHF. V and J are TRBV19 and TRBJ1-6. Germline V gives CDR1 LNHDA, CDR2 SQIVND (reference sequence). CDR3 length: 17 amino acids.

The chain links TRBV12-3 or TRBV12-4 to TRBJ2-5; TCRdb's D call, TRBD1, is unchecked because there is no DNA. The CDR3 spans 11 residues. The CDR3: CASSPGGTQYF.

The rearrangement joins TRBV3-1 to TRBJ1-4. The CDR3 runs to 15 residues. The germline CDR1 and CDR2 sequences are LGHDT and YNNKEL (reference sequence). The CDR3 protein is CASSQESGFNEKLFF. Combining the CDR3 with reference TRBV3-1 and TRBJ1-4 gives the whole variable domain DTAVSQTPKYLVTQMGNDKSIKCEQNLGHDTMYWYKQDSKKFLKIMFSYNNKELIINETVPNRFSPKSPDKAHLNLHINSLELGDSAVYFCASSQESGFNEKLFFGSGTQLSVL.

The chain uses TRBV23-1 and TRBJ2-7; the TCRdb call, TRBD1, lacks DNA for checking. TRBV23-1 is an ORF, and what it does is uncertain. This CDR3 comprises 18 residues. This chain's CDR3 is CASSQFWPGRYRDREQYF.

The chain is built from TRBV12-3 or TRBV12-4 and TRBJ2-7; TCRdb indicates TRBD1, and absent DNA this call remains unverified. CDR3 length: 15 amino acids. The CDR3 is CASSPQSPGSYEQYF.

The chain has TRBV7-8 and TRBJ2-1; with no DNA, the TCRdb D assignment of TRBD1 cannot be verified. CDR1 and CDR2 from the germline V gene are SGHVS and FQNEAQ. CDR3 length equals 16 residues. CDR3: CASSLLDSNSYNEQFF.

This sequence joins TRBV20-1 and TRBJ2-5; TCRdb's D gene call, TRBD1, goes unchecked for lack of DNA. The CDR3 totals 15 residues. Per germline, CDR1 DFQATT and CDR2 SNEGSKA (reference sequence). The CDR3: CSARDSGTGEETQYF.

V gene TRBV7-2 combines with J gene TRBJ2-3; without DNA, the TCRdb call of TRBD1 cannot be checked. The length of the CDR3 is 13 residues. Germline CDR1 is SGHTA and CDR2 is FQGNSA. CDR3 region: CASSPSKGVTQYF.

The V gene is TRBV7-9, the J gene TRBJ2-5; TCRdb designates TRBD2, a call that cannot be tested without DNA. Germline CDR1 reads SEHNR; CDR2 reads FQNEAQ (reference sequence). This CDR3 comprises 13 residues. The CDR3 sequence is CARCTSGKETQYF.

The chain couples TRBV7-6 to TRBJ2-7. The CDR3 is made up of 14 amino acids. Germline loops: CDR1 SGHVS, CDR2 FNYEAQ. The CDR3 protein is CASSSIYGVDEQYF. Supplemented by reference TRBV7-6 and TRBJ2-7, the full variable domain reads GAGVSQSPRYKVTKRGQDVALRCDPISGHVSLYWYRQALGQGPEFLTYFNYEAQQDKSGLPNDRFSAERPEGSISTLTIQRTEQRDSAMYRCASSSIYGVDEQYFGPGTRLTVT.

The CDR3 sequence is CASSLYRGETQYF. The chain carries TRBV5-1 and TRBJ2-5; TCRdb indicates TRBD1, and absent DNA this call remains unverified. The CDR3 consists of 13 residues. The V gene's germline CDR1 is SGHRS and CDR2 YFSETQ.

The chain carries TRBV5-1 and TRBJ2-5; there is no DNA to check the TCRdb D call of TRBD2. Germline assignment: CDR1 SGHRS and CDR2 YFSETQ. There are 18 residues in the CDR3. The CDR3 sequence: CASSCGTSGGEYQETQYF.

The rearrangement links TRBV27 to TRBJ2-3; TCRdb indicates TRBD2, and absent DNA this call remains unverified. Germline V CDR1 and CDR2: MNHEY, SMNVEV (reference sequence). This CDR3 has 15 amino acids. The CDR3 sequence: CASSFRTSPTDTQYF.

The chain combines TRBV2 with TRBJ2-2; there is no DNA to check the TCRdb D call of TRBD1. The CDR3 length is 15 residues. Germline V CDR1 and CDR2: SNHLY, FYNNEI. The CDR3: CASSAGQGAAGELFF.

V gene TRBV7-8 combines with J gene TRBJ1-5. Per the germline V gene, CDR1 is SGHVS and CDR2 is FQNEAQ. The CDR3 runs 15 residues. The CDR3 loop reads CASSPDLGGNQPQHF.

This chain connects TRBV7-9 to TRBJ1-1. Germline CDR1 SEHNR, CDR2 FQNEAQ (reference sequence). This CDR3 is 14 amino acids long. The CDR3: CASRPGRSDTEAFF.

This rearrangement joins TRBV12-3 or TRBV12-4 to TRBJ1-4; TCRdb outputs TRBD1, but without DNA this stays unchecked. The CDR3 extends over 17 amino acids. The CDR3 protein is CASSFLPGAFVNEKLFF.

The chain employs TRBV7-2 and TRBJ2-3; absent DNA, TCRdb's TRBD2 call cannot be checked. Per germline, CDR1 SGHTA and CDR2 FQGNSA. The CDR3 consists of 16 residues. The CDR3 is CASSPAGGASTDTQYF.

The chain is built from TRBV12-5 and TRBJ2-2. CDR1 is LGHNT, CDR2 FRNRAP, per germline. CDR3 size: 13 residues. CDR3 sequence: CASGLYGTGELFF.

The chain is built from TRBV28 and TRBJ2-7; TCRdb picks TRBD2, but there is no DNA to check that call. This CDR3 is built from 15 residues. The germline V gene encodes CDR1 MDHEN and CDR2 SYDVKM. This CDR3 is CASTHLAGGEYEQYF.